Described below is a single T cell receptor beta chain sequence and its context. Its target is not known. The sample belongs to a study of PD-1 blockade in classical Hodgkin lymphoma. Study-wide background: On a schedule of every 2 weeks, patients received nivolumab 3 mg/kg intravenously. General study results and limits: The baseline diversity of complete responders showed similarity to that of newly diagnosed patients.

Looked up from germline, CDR1 is SGHTS and CDR2 is YDEGEE. The V end was cut by 1 base, the J end by 6 bases, with 8 bases between. This CDR3 is 13 amino acids long. Using immunoSEQ multiplex PCR, the repertoire was profiled, and TCRdb retains in-frame clones only, with some absent. This table has about 21,000 clones, over 70% appearing once. The time point here: cycle 4 day 1 (C4D1), after six to seven weeks of nivolumab. Following autologous stem cell transplantation, relapse occurred in every patient, and exposure to brentuximab vedotin varied. The chain has TRBV5-8 and TRBJ2-1; D call uncertain. The sequencing here drew on peripheral blood mononuclear cells (PBMCs), taken before the fourth cycle of nivolumab. This sequence was found in a human donor with classical Hodgkin lymphoma. The CDR3 DNA follows: TGTGCCAGCAGCTTGCTATTGAGCAATGAGCAGTTCTTC. The encoded protein is CASSLLLSNEQFF.